The clone carrying this T cell receptor beta chain came up many times. What it binds is not known. The TCR cDNA carried a universal primer site and UMIs from 5'RACE template switching. TCRdb processed the 5' RACE reads anew with MiXCR; each CDR3 protein has one entry. Counted here are hundreds of thousands of distinct CDR3 sequences, roughly 3.5% occurring once; the ten biggest clones make up 23%. This sample is drawn from a study of T cells after yellow fever vaccination. Study-wide points: Of the clonotypes, a small share occurred in both CD4 and CD8 compartments. Post-booster repertoires again held most primary-vaccination clones (about 95% CD4, roughly 89% CD8).

Germline V gene sequence: CDR1 MNHEY, CDR2 SVGEGT. V gave up 3 bases and J gave up 4 bases, with 12 bases separating them. The CDR3 covers 15 residues. The rearrangement links TRBV6-2 or TRBV6-3 to TRBJ2-2; D call uncertain. The starting material was PBMCs, obtained on the day of the yellow fever booster vaccination. The TCR originated in a man younger than 30 who received the YFV17D yellow fever vaccine. In DNA, the CDR3 is TGTGCCAGCAGTTATTTGGAACGTTCCACCGGGGAGCTGTTTTTT. Translated: CASSYLERSTGELFF.